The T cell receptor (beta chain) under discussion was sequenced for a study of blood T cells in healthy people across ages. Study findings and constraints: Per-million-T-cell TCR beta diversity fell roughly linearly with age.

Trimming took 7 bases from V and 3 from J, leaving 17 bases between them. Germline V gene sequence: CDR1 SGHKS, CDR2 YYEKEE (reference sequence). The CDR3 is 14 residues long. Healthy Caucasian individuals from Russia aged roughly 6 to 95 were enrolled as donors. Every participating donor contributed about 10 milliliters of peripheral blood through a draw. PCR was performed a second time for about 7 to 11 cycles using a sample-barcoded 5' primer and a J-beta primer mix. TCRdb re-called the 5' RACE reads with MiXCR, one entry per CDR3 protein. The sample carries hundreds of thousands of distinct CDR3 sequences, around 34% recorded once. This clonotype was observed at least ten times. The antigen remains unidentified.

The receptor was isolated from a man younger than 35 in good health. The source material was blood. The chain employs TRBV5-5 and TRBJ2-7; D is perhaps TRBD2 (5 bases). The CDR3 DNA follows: TGTGCCAGCGTACTTTCTACGGGGATCTACGAGCAGTACTTC. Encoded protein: CASVLSTGIYEQYF.